Given below is one T cell receptor (beta chain) in context. Authors' data handling: Reference gene primer amplification gave estimated nucleated cell counts. TCRdb keeps only in-frame clones here, not all; method: immunoSEQ multiplex PCR. The V and J calls and clone size were taken over from that table, and D and trimming were inferred from the DNA. Of about 96,000 clones listed, roughly 90% are singletons. The record originates from a study of blood T cell repertoires in COVID-19. Whole-study context: PBMCs, B-cell-depleted T cells, or T cells provided the cDNA or gDNA that made up the material.

Sample: peripheral blood. This clonotype originated in a human donor with COVID-19, enrolled during active disease. The donor label of this sample is uncertain.

The CDR3 DNA is TGTGCCAGCAGTGGCCTAGACGGCCGCTACAATGAGCAGTTCTTC. Its translation: CASSGLDGRYNEQFF. The rearrangement uses TRBV25-1 and TRBJ2-1, with D unresolved. V was pared by 4 bases and J by 3 bases, with 13 bases between. Germline CDR1 and CDR2: MGHDK and SYGVNS. The CDR3 runs to 15 residues.